Below, 22 T cell receptor beta chains from the same sample are listed, as sequenced in a study of blood T cell repertoires in COVID-19. Clones were sequenced by immunoSEQ multiplex PCR, and TCRdb holds only the in-frame ones, with some missing. Here the sample spans about 270,000 clones, 86% being singletons. Material: peripheral blood. These receptors were taken from a woman between 25 and 40 years old with COVID-19, enrolled during active disease.

The J gene is TRBJ1-1, the V gene TRBV9; 11 bases are a match to TRBD1. There are 15 residues in the CDR3. The ends lost 0 bases at V and 6 bases at J; junction bases unmatched: 4. Germline V gives CDR1 SGDLS, CDR2 YYNGEE. CDR3 region: CASSVAGTGGSEAFF. The CDR3 DNA reads TGTGCCAGCAGCGTAGCCGGGACAGGGGGTTCTGAAGCTTTCTTT.

The J gene is TRBJ1-3, the V gene TRBV27, with a tentative D call TRBD1 (5 bases). With 9 bases removed from V and 7 bases from J, the gap between germline ends came to 16 bases. The germline V gene encodes CDR1 MNHEY and CDR2 SMNVEV (reference sequence). The CDR3 runs 13 residues. This CDR3 reads CARLPGVFNTIYF. CDR3 DNA: TGTGCCAGATTACCGGGGGTTTTCAACACCATATATTTT.

The chain carries TRBV6-5 and TRBJ2-7; 7 bases align to TRBD2. The CDR3 consists of 15 residues. After removal of 7 bases from V and 4 bases from J, the junction contained 13 bases not matched to a gene. Germline CDR1 is MNHEY and CDR2 is SVGAGI. The CDR3 DNA follows: TGTGCCAGCACCCCAAGTGGAGCGGGGACTTACGAGCAGTACTTC. Protein sequence: CASTPSGAGTYEQYF.

The chain joins TRBV6-5 to TRBJ2-7, with D possibly matching TRBD1 (6 bases). V was clipped by 10 bases and J by 1 base, with 14 bases between them. The CDR3 runs 13 residues. Germline CDR1 and CDR2: MNHEY and SVGAGI. This CDR3 is CATSIQGSYEQYF. For the CDR3, the DNA is TGTGCCACTTCTATCCAGGGGTCCTACGAGCAGTACTTC.

V and J are TRBV4-2 and TRBJ2-1, with TRBD2 identical over 9 bases. The CDR3 runs to 14 residues. V shed 1 base, J shed 13 bases, and the junction held 8 bases outside the gene matches. Germline CDR1 LGHNA, CDR2 YNFKEQ. DNA of the CDR3: TGTGCCAGCAGCCAAGGGGGTAGCGGGGGCCCTCAGTTCTTC. Amino acid sequence: CASSQGGSGGPQFF.

V and J are TRBV6-5 and TRBJ2-1, with unresolved D. The ends were cut back, 4 bases at V and 0 bases at J, with 7 bases in the middle. CDR3 size: 14 residues. Germline assignment: CDR1 MNHEY and CDR2 SVGAGI. CDR3 sequence: CASSLRSSYNEQFF. The CDR3 nucleotides read TGTGCCAGCAGTTTAAGGAGCTCCTACAATGAGCAGTTCTTC.

V is TRBV5-1 and J is TRBJ2-7, with 7 bases fitting TRBD1. V was pared by 4 bases and J by 3 bases, with 7 bases of the junction left unmatched. There are 14 residues in the CDR3. Germline V gene lookup returns CDR1 SGHRS and CDR2 YFSETQ. In nucleotides, the CDR3 is TGCGCCAGCAGCCCACCGGGACAGAGCTACGAGCAGTACTTC. It translates to CASSPPGQSYEQYF.

This chain uses TRBV12-5 with TRBJ1-2; perhaps TRBD1 as D (5 bases). Germline V CDR1 and CDR2: LGHNT, FRNRAP. CDR3 length: 16 residues. Trimming cost V 4 bases and J 8 bases, with 23 bases left between them. In DNA, the CDR3 is TGTGCTAGTGGTTCCGGAATCCGCCTCGCCAGGGAAGGCTACACCTTC. Its translation is CASGSGIRLAREGYTF.

The chain employs TRBV29-1 and TRBJ1-6; 9 bases fit TRBD1. V lost 6 bases, J lost 6 bases, and 3 bases stayed unmatched. The CDR3 has 13 amino acids. Germline CDR1 reads SQVTM; CDR2 reads ANQGSEA. The CDR3 DNA reads TGCAGCGTGAGACAGGGGGGTAATTCACCCCTCCACTTT. This codes for CSVRQGGNSPLHF. The full variable domain, completed using reference TRBV29-1 and TRBJ1-6, is SAVISQKPSRDICQRGTSLTIQCQVDSQVTMMFWYRQQPGQSLTLIATANQGSEATYESGFVIDKFPISRPNLTFSTLTVSNMSPEDSSIYLCSVRQGGNSPLHFGNGTRLTVT.

Only one count was recorded for this clone. This chain uses TRBV5-1 with TRBJ1-4; D is uncertain. The CDR3 has 14 residues. Germline CDR1 and CDR2: SGHRS and YFSETQ. The ends were cut back, 4 bases at V and 3 bases at J, with 10 bases in the middle. The chain's CDR3 is CASSEQPSNEKLFF. The CDR3 region has the DNA TGCGCCAGCAGCGAACAACCGTCTAATGAAAAACTGTTTTTT. The entire variable domain, with the rest obtained from reference TRBV5-1 and TRBJ1-4, is as follows: KAGVTQTPRYLIKTRGQQVTLSCSPISGHRSVSWYQQTPGQGLQFLFEYFSETQRNKGNFPGRFSGRQFSNSRSEMNVSTLELGDSALYLCASSEQPSNEKLFFGSGTQLSVL.

J is TRBJ2-2 and V is TRBV5-5, with 13 bases fitting TRBD2. The V segment lost 4 bases and the J segment 0 bases; nucleotides outside the gene matches: 3. The CDR3 runs 17 residues. The germline V gene encodes CDR1 SGHKS and CDR2 YYEKEE (reference sequence). CDR3: CASSKGTSGANTGELFF. The CDR3 DNA follows: TGTGCCAGCAGCAAAGGGACTAGCGGGGCGAACACCGGGGAGCTGTTTTTT.

The chain employs TRBV4-1 and TRBJ1-3; no definite D call. Trimming removed 3 bases from V and 8 bases from J, with 17 bases in between. CDR3 size: 15 residues. The germline CDR1 and CDR2 sequences are MGHRA and YSYEKL. The CDR3 loop reads CASSQATKLGHTIYF. The CDR3 coding sequence is TGCGCCAGCAGCCAGGCCACCAAGCTTGGGCACACCATATATTTT.

The rearrangement uses TRBV27 and TRBJ2-2; tentative D call: TRBD1 (6 bases). V lost 7 bases to trimming and J lost 5 bases, with 11 bases between them. Germline V gene sequence: CDR1 MNHEY, CDR2 SMNVEV (reference sequence). CDR3 size: 13 residues. CDR3 protein: CASTLQGTGELFF. For the CDR3, the DNA is TGTGCCAGCACCCTACAGGGAACCGGGGAGCTGTTTTTT.

The CDR3, as DNA: TGTGCCAGCAGCTCCGGACAGGGGATGAGCGAGCAGTACTTC. Its protein product is CASSSGQGMSEQYF. The chain combines TRBV11-3 with TRBJ2-7; 9 nucleotides align to TRBD1. The length of the CDR3 is 14 residues. CDR1 is SGHNT, CDR2 YENEEA, per germline. Trimming removed 4 bases from V and 6 bases from J; junction bases left unmatched: 7. The full variable domain, rest sourced from reference TRBV11-3 and TRBJ2-7, is EAGVVQSPRYKIIEKKQPVAFWCNPISGHNTLYWYLQNLGQGPELLIRYENEEAVDDSQLPKDRFSAERLKGVDSTLKIQPAELGDSAVYLCASSSGQGMSEQYFGPGTRLTVT.

The gene calls are TRBV29-1 and TRBJ2-3; TRBD2 matches 7 bases. The trim removed 4 bases at V and 6 bases at J, leaving 13 bases unmatched. Germline lookup yields CDR1 SQVTM and CDR2 ANQGSEA. The CDR3 loop spans 15 amino acids. CDR3 DNA sequence: TGCAGCGTTGTAAGCGGGGTCCTTCCCTTTGATACGCAGTATTTT. The encoded protein is CSVVSGVLPFDTQYF.

DNA of the CDR3: TGTGCCAGCAGCCCAATATTAGCGGGAAGCTCCTACGAGCAGTACTTC. Translation gives CASSPILAGSSYEQYF. This rearrangement joins TRBV7-8 to TRBJ2-7, with 8 positions matching TRBD2. V shed 5 bases, J shed 0 bases, and the junction held 9 bases outside the gene matches. From germline, CDR1 is SGHVS and CDR2 FQNEAQ. The CDR3 contains 16 residues.

The chain links TRBV19 to TRBJ2-5, with 8 bases identical to TRBD2. The V gene's germline CDR1 is LNHDA and CDR2 SQIVND (reference sequence). This CDR3 spans 16 amino acids. V trimming: 6 bases; J trimming: 5 bases; junction bases outside the gene matches: 14. The CDR3 nucleotides are TGTGCCAGTAGGATTACTAACAGCGGGGGCTCGGAGACCCAGTACTTC. This sequence encodes CASRITNSGGSETQYF.

The chain recombines TRBV6-4 with TRBJ2-7, with 9 bases fitting TRBD1. This CDR3 contains 16 residues. Germline CDR1 MRHNA, CDR2 SNTAGT. J gave up 4 bases and V 2 bases, and 9 bases lay outside the gene matches. CDR3 nucleotides: TGTGCCAGCAGTGACCCTCTACCAGACAGGGGGTACGAGCAGTACTTC. Protein sequence: CASSDPLPDRGYEQYF.

V usage is TRBV19 and J usage is TRBJ1-5; possibly TRBD1 for D (5 bases). V lost 5 bases to trimming and J lost 0 bases, with 11 bases between them. This CDR3 is 15 amino acids long. Per germline, CDR1 LNHDA and CDR2 SQIVND (reference sequence). CDR3 DNA: TGTGCCAGTAGTTGGGGGGGTTATAGCAATCAGCCCCAGCATTTT. Residues: CASSWGGYSNQPQHF.

The V call is TRBV7-8, the J call TRBJ2-1, with 9 bases lining up with TRBD2. V lost 3 bases and J lost 0; bases outside the gene matches: 3. CDR1 SGHVS and CDR2 FQNEAQ come from the germline V gene. This CDR3 contains 16 residues. For the CDR3, the DNA is TGTGCCAGCAGCTTCTTAGCGGGGGTCTCCTACAATGAGCAGTTCTTC. Translation gives CASSFLAGVSYNEQFF.

This clone was counted only a few times. The V call is TRBV7-2, the J call TRBJ2-1, with 9 bases fitting TRBD2. From germline, CDR1 is SGHTA and CDR2 FQGNSA. The CDR3 has 16 residues. V shed 7 bases, J shed 5 bases, and the junction held 12 bases outside the gene matches. Written as DNA, the CDR3 is TGTGCCAGCATATCCCCGGTCGGACTAGCGAACAATGAGCAGTTCTTC. As protein: CASISPVGLANNEQFF.

V and J are TRBV21-1 and TRBJ2-1; the table's D call of TRBD1 was not tested on the DNA. TRBV21-1 is annotated as a pseudogene. The CDR3 runs 18 residues. CDR3 in DNA: TGTGCCAGCAGCAACGGAGATCTACAGGGGGAGGACTACAATGAGCAGTTCTTC. It codes for CASSNGDLQGEDYNEQFF.